The 27 T cell receptor beta chains presented below share a single source sample, sequenced in a study of CD8 T cells in Susac syndrome. With random hexamers, roughly 0.45 to 1 ug RNA was reverse transcribed. TCRdb re-derived calls from the immunoSEQ multiplex PCR reads in MiXCR, one entry per CDR3 protein. Among about 400,000 distinct CDR3 sequences, more than 70% were seen once, and the ten largest hold roughly 0.1%. Material: CD8+ T cells from PBMCs. The receptors derive from a human donor with multiple sclerosis.

The genes are TRBV19 and TRBJ1-5, with D hard to call. V was pared by 1 base and J by 2 bases, with 9 bases between. This CDR3 is built from 15 residues. The germline gives CDR1 LNHDA, CDR2 SQIVND (reference sequence). CDR3 loop: CASSIAYSGNQPQHF. DNA for the CDR3: TGTGCCAGTAGTATAGCCTACAGCGGCAATCAGCCCCAGCATTTT.

The gene calls are TRBV7-9 and TRBJ1-5, with 11 bases identical to TRBD1. The CDR3 is 15 residues long. The junction had 6 bases not matched to a gene; V was cut back by 5 bases and J by 6 bases. Germline assignment: CDR1 SEHNR and CDR2 FQNEAQ (reference sequence). CDR3: CASSTDRGPGQPQHF. CDR3 nucleotide sequence: TGTGCCAGCAGCACGGACAGGGGGCCTGGTCAGCCCCAGCATTTT.

J is TRBJ2-1 and V is TRBV27; D not certain. This CDR3 has 14 amino acids. Germline V gives CDR1 MNHEY, CDR2 SMNVEV (reference sequence). Deletions cut 5 bases from V and 6 bases from J, with 14 bases between. CDR3 nucleotides: TGTGCCAGCAGTCCCCCGGTCCGGACCAATGAGCAGTTCTTC. Translation: CASSPPVRTNEQFF.

This clonotype was counted a few times. The chain has TRBV7-9 and TRBJ2-6, with 7 bases fitting TRBD1. Looked up from germline, CDR1 is SEHNR and CDR2 is FQNEAQ (reference sequence). Trimming cost V 3 bases and J 1 base; bases outside gene matches: 6. The CDR3 has 17 amino acids. The CDR3 loop is CASSLGTDFSGANVLTF. CDR3 nucleotides: TGTGCCAGCAGCTTGGGGACAGACTTTTCTGGGGCCAACGTCCTGACTTTC. The complete variable domain, with remaining parts taken from reference TRBV7-9 and TRBJ2-6, reads DTGVSQNPRHKITKRGQNVTFRCDPISEHNRLYWYRQTLGQGPEFLTYFQNEAQLEKSRLLSDRFSAERPKGSFSTLEIQRTEQGDSAMYLCASSLGTDFSGANVLTFGAGSRLTVL.

The genes are TRBV11-2 and TRBJ2-5, with TRBD2 matching over 9 bases. The CDR3 spans 15 residues. V shed 5 bases and J 2 bases; nucleotides not matched to a gene: 6. Per the germline V gene, CDR1 is SGHAT and CDR2 is FQNNGV. CDR3 in DNA: TGTGCCAGCAGCCCAAACGCGGGAGGGCAAGAGACCCAGTACTTC. Amino acids: CASSPNAGGQETQYF.

This clonotype was recorded only once. V usage is TRBV5-8 and J usage is TRBJ2-2, with 10 positions matching TRBD2. The V gene end was trimmed by 1 base and the J gene end by 1 base; junction bases not matched to a gene: 10. The CDR3 has 19 amino acids. Germline assignment: CDR1 SGHTS and CDR2 YDEGEE. CDR3 in amino acids: CASSLLWLAGEGNTGELFF. Here the CDR3 DNA reads TGTGCCAGCAGCTTGTTATGGCTAGCGGGGGAAGGGAACACCGGGGAGCTGTTTTTT.

The rearrangement links TRBV19 to TRBJ1-5; unclear D gene. V lost 0 bases and J 4 bases, leaving 7 bases between the germline ends. The CDR3 length is 14 residues. CDR1 LNHDA and CDR2 SQIVND come from the germline V gene (reference sequence). The CDR3 nucleotides read TGTGCCAGTAGTATAGATACCTGGAATCAGCCCCAGCATTTT. Its translation: CASSIDTWNQPQHF.

About this clonotype itself: The junction and the germline gene differ at one end; a read error may be behind it. CDR3 nucleotides: TGTGCCAGCAGCCAAGATCCCGGCGCGGACGAGCAGTGCTTC. This encodes CASSQDPGADEQCF. The chain joins TRBV4-2 to TRBJ2-7; D not certain. The CDR3 has 14 amino acids. Germline V gene sequence: CDR1 LGHNA, CDR2 YNFKEQ.

The chain couples TRBV28 to TRBJ1-5; 9 bases are shared with TRBD1. The trim removed 3 bases at V and 0 bases at J, leaving 27 bases unmatched. The CDR3 is 24 residues long. Per the germline V gene, CDR1 is MDHEN and CDR2 is SYDVKM. CDR3 amino acids: CASSFKIHPRDRATTAYSNQPQHF. The DNA for the CDR3 is TGTGCCAGCAGTTTTAAGATTCATCCCCGGGACAGGGCCACCACCGCCTATAGCAATCAGCCCCAGCATTTT.

This clonotype has a handful of counts. This chain connects TRBV5-1 to TRBJ1-2, with D unresolved. CDR3 length equals 12 residues. Germline V gene sequence: CDR1 SGHRS, CDR2 YFSETQ. The V end lost 0 bases, the J end lost 3 bases, and 3 bases lay between the germline ends. CDR3 protein: CASSLGYYGYTF. DNA for the CDR3: TGCGCCAGCAGCTTGGGGTACTATGGCTACACCTTC.

The chain has TRBV19 and TRBJ2-7, with D possibly TRBD2 on 7 matching bases. V lost 3 bases and J 6 bases, leaving 12 bases between the germline ends. The CDR3 is 13 residues long. The germline V gene encodes CDR1 LNHDA and CDR2 SQIVND (reference sequence). Written as DNA, the CDR3 is TGTGCCAGTAGTATGGGGGGGCGAAGCGAGCAGTACTTC. Its protein product is CASSMGGRSEQYF. Variable domain in full (rest from reference TRBV19 and TRBJ2-7): DGGITQSPKYLFRKEGQNVTLSCEQNLNHDAMYWYRQDPGQGLRLIYYSQIVNDFQKGDIAEGYSVSREKKESFPLTVTSAQKNPTAFYLCASSMGGRSEQYFGPGTRLTVT.

This sequence joins TRBV29-1 and TRBJ2-1, with TRBD1 matching 7 bases. Germline V gene sequence: CDR1 SQVTM, CDR2 ANQGSEA. V was pared by 5 bases and J by 8 bases, with 6 bases of the junction left unmatched. This CDR3 is 12 amino acids long. The CDR3 is CSVRTGDYEQFF. The CDR3 region has the DNA TGCAGCGTTCGGACAGGCGATTATGAGCAGTTCTTC.

This clonotype came up a few times. The chain uses TRBV5-1 and TRBJ2-7; possible D gene TRBD1, 5 bases. Looked up from germline, CDR1 is SGHRS and CDR2 is YFSETQ. V lost 4 bases and J lost 4, with 15 bases in between. This CDR3 spans 14 amino acids. CDR3 coding DNA: TGCGCCAGCAGCGCCGGAGACAGACCTTACGAGCAGTACTTC. It is translated as CASSAGDRPYEQYF.

This chain connects TRBV11-2 to TRBJ2-7, with D unresolved. This CDR3 has 18 residues. Between the trimmed V and J ends, which lost 1 base and 2 bases, there was a span of 21 bases. Germline assignment: CDR1 SGHAT and CDR2 FQNNGV. CDR3 in DNA: TGTGCCAGCAGCTTAGGGGCTCTACAGCCTTCCCTACCCTACGAGCAGTACTTC. Residues: CASSLGALQPSLPYEQYF.

The chain employs TRBV12-3 or TRBV12-4 and TRBJ1-1; D might be TRBD1 (5 bases). The CDR3 is 11 amino acids. V was pared by 5 bases and J by 7 bases, with 8 bases between. CDR3 sequence: CASSRDLEAFF. In DNA form, the CDR3 reads TGTGCCAGCAGTCGGGACCTTGAAGCTTTCTTT.

In its sample, this clonotype was seen once. The rearrangement links TRBV6-5 to TRBJ2-4; D not certain. V shed 2 bases and J shed 3 bases, with 14 bases lying between them. The length of the CDR3 is 16 residues. Germline V CDR1 and CDR2: MNHEY, SVGAGI. The CDR3 DNA reads as TGTGCCAGCAGTTACCCCCCAGAAGCCAACAAAAACATTCAGTACTTC. Amino acids: CASSYPPEANKNIQYF.

This chain links TRBV18 with TRBJ1-1; 8 bases fit TRBD1. In germline, CDR1 is KGHSH, CDR2 LQKENI. The CDR3 is 14 residues long. V trimming: 5 bases; J trimming: 6 bases; junction bases outside the gene matches: 8. DNA for the CDR3: TGTGCCAGCTCAACTGGACAGGGTGCGTCTGAAGCTTTCTTT. Translated, it gives CASSTGQGASEAFF.

This rearrangement joins TRBV4-1 to TRBJ2-1, with 11 bases fitting TRBD1. Trimming took 4 bases from V and 7 from J; bases not matched to a gene: 9. Germline V lookup: CDR1 MGHRA, CDR2 YSYEKL. The CDR3 has 16 amino acids. CDR3 in amino acids: CASSPDRGRVVNEQFF. CDR3 sequence (DNA): TGCGCCAGCAGCCCGGACAGGGGGCGAGTGGTTAATGAGCAGTTCTTC.

The V and J genes are TRBV20-1 and TRBJ2-2; D gene ambiguous. This CDR3 is built from 17 residues. Trimming took 0 bases from V and 7 from J, leaving 21 bases between them. CDR1 and CDR2 (germline): DFQATT, SNEGSKA (reference sequence). The CDR3 here is CSARDPVAATLGGELFF. The CDR3 DNA is TGCAGTGCTAGAGATCCAGTGGCAGCTACCCTTGGCGGGGAGCTGTTTTTT.

The rearrangement joins TRBV5-1 to TRBJ2-1; no clear D gene. CDR3 size: 15 residues. Trimming removed 4 bases from V and 0 bases from J, with 11 bases in between. Germline CDR1 is SGHRS and CDR2 is YFSETQ. CDR3 DNA sequence: TGCGCCAGCAGCATTTTCCCGAGCTCCTACAATGAGCAGTTCTTC. This translates into CASSIFPSSYNEQFF.

The V call is TRBV10-3, the J call TRBJ2-7; no clear D. The CDR3 consists of 16 residues. V lost 0 bases, J lost 0 bases, and 12 bases lay in between. The germline CDR1 and CDR2 sequences are ENHRY and SYGVKD. The CDR3 nucleotides are TGTGCCATCAGTGAGTCGAGGAACAGAAACTCCTACGAGCAGTACTTC. This encodes CAISESRNRNSYEQYF.

This chain links TRBV27 with TRBJ1-5; TRBD1 matches 8 bases. Germline V lookup: CDR1 MNHEY, CDR2 SMNVEV (reference sequence). CDR3 length equals 15 residues. With 8 bases clipped from V and 3 bases from J, the junction kept 9 bases outside the gene matches. DNA of the CDR3: TGTGCCAGCGCGCCCGGGACAGGTTTCAATCAGCCCCAGCATTTT. This translates into CASAPGTGFNQPQHF.

This clonotype was detected only once. V is TRBV27 and J is TRBJ1-1; D uncertain. V dropped 4 bases and J dropped 0 bases, with 6 bases sitting between them. The CDR3 consists of 13 residues. Looked up from germline, CDR1 is MNHEY and CDR2 is SMNVEV (reference sequence). The CDR3 here is CASSWEMNTEAFF. CDR3 in DNA: TGTGCCAGCAGTTGGGAAATGAACACTGAAGCTTTCTTT.

On this clonotype itself: Sequence at one end of the junction differs from germline and may be a read error. The chain is built from TRBV4-1 and TRBJ2-3; no clear D. Germline CDR1 is MGHRA and CDR2 is YSYEKL. This CDR3 is 12 amino acids long. CDR3 bases: TGCGCCAGCAGCGAAGATGGGGATACGCAGTATTTT. This gives the protein CASSEDGDTQYF.

This chain connects TRBV29-1 to TRBJ1-2; 7 bases fit TRBD1. V lost 0 bases and J lost 8; bases outside the gene matches: 9. The germline V gene has CDR1 SQVTM and CDR2 ANQGSEA. CDR3 length: 14 amino acids. The CDR3 protein is CSVEDLRQGGGYTF. As DNA, the CDR3 is TGCAGCGTTGAAGACCTTCGACAGGGCGGCGGCTACACCTTC.

The genes are TRBV27 and TRBJ2-3; 7 nucleotides match TRBD1. Germline assignment: CDR1 MNHEY and CDR2 SMNVEV (reference sequence). The CDR3 runs 18 residues. V lost 0 bases and J lost 5; bases outside the gene matches: 14. The CDR3 nucleotides are TGTGCCAGCAGTTTATCATATGGGACAGAGAACTTTGGAGATACGCAGTATTTT. Translation gives CASSLSYGTENFGDTQYF.

The chain employs TRBV7-9 and TRBJ2-1; 7 bases fit TRBD2. Losses at the gene ends were 1 base for V and 5 bases for J; bases not matched to a gene: 8. CDR1 SEHNR and CDR2 FQNEAQ come from the germline V gene (reference sequence). The CDR3 has 16 amino acids. CDR3 bases: TGTGCCAGCAGCTTAGTAGTCGGGGGGTATGACAATGAGCAGTTCTTC. The encoded protein is CASSLVVGGYDNEQFF.